Listed here is a single T cell receptor beta chain. This clone's antigen is unknown. Nothing much larger sits one base from this clone, and base qualities are not available. The cohort consisted of 666 healthy bone marrow donors. Cohort members were all nominally healthy when sampled, although unrecorded immune exposures were likely present. The donor tested CMV seropositive and was one of the 289 seropositive cohort members. Each donor provided a peripheral blood sample, and peripheral blood mononuclear cells were used for TCR beta sequencing. The Qiagen DNeasy Blood Extraction Kit was used to extract genomic DNA from the blood cell samples. Inclusive of the bounding cysteine and phenylalanine, the CDR3 is 13 residues long. Just CDR3 DNA is preserved here, 39 bases in frame from base 1. As encoded in the germline V gene (reference sequence), CDR1 is MNHEY while CDR2 is SMNVEV. V is shortened by 2 bases, J by 6 bases, and the region joining them spans 8 bases.

This entry comes from a study of cytomegalovirus exposure and HLA in healthy donors (dated by TCRdb to the late 2010s). Background on the whole study: An earlier analysis of 550 to 700 of the donors reported 250 to 300 Gb of sequence data and 120 million or so unique TCR beta sequences from some 180 million T cells. The study aimed to test whether cataloging public T cell receptors could reveal signatures of past pathogen exposure. To study patterns of TCR occurrence, a later analysis re-analyzed previously published TCR beta repertoires from 550 to 800 donors and added high-resolution HLA genotyping. Genome-wide SNP genotypes for about 65% of the roughly 670 donors were used in a later genetic analysis, which treated that subset as a discovery cohort. Every repertoire in the discovery cohort had been generated on one and the same sequencing platform. Typing coverage varied by locus: about 620-640 donors for A, B, C, DRB1 and DQB1; approximately 520 for DQA1; approximately 570 for DPA1; roughly 470 for DPB1. Both class I and class II loci were covered by HLA typing, at four-digit resolution. Rather than using new phenotypic data, the later analysis identified candidate immune exposures from TCR beta sequences and from how often those sequences occurred across donors. To predict cytomegalovirus infection status, the study combined high-throughput TCR immunosequencing, statistical association of individual TCRs with disease status, and machine learning. The study profiled the T cell repertoires of hundreds of subjects by immunosequencing and related them to cytomegalovirus serostatus. Roughly five DR-DQ haplotypes were handled as single units for association and clustering, since linkage in the cohort was strong. Donor age, sex, ethnicity and CMV serostatus were compiled together with the repertoire data. Roughly 300 gigabases of sequencing data and 91 million or so unique TCR sequences made up an early release that covered over 550 HLA-typed donors. An earlier analysis of some 600 of the donors applied high-throughput TCR beta sequencing to assess whether each TCR beta V gene segment acted as functional or pseudogenic. Along with the approximately 650-subject first cohort, a separate validation cohort of roughly 110 different subjects was used. Of the roughly 400 genotyped donors, approximately 83% fell in the genetic ancestry cluster associated with self-reported Caucasian donors. Among some 410 genotyped donors of the cohort, an average of 235,054 unique TCR beta nucleotide sequences were sequenced per donor, 15% to 20% of them non-productive. Study-level results and caveats: Assigning TCR associations to individual alleles was difficult when HLA alleles, especially DR and DQ, strongly co-occurred. Because counts were too low, seventeen rarely observed V segments, including chromosome 9 orphons, were excluded from the earlier analysis of a few hundred of the donors. At a false discovery rate of 0.05, a later analysis linked roughly 17,000 TCR beta sequences to specific HLA alleles. The 87-base-pair reads could not distinguish some IMGT-functional V segments, including TRBV6-2 and TRBV6-3, so those segments were excluded. According to a later analysis, parvovirus B19, influenza, CMV and Epstein-Barr virus appeared linked to several top co-occurrence clusters. Broadly in line with IMGT annotations, most TCR beta V segments showed up in productive rearrangements about 87% or about 30% of the time in an earlier analysis of approximately 640 of the donors. A further reported finding was that TCR beta sequences accurately predicted the HLA-A and HLA-B alleles for most subjects in the first cohort. A group of highly shared sequence variants was considered likely to be a technical artifact of the sequencing pipeline. Most TCR sequences were observed very rarely across donors, whereas some public TCRs were present in many individuals. In vitro tests confirmed that a few of the cytomegalovirus-associated TCR beta chains recognize cytomegalovirus antigens. Because HLA typing was unavailable for some donors at each locus, only the typed subset was used in association tests. Compared with the approximately 600-donor mean, donors in an Asian-associated ancestry cluster had fewer N-insertions in productive TCRs, according to a later genetic analysis. In a later analysis, most CMV-associated TCR beta chains were found to appear HLA-restricted, with HLA associations seemingly driven largely by CMV exposure. In a later analysis, the rate of TCR association differed among HLA loci, with DRB1 alleles having the most associated TCRs and HLA-C alleles having the fewest. In a later genetic analysis, a missense DCLRE1C variant was associated with V-gene and J-gene trimming of TCR beta chains, and the association was replicated in an independent cohort. CMV serostatus was the only immune exposure information available for the cohort. In a later analysis, HLA-associated TCR beta chains showed more clonal expansion and lower generation probabilities than non-associated chains that were equally common. The authors suggested that the approach could potentially be extended to other disease states and immunological phenotypes. The study listed 164 TCR beta chains as associated with cytomegalovirus. The classifier was reported to diagnose cytomegalovirus status with high specificity and sensitivity in both the original and validation cohorts. Only TCR beta chains were sequenced in this cohort, and the absence of alpha or paired-chain data limited detectable features. The presence/absence analyses assumed that sequencing depth was roughly uniform across donors, and that assumption may not be true. Linkage disequilibrium might explain the correlated functional status among segregating V segments, but an unknown experimental factor could not be ruled out.

Library preparation was by the immunoSEQ multiplex PCR assay. The multiplex PCR relied on a mix of 60 forward primers for TCR Vbeta segments and 13 reverse primers for TCR Jbeta segments. A multiplex PCR assay on genomic DNA amplified the CDR3 region of rearranged TCR beta genes. The amplified TCR beta libraries were sequenced on the Illumina HiSeq System as 87-base-pair reads. The original methods were these. Across the 600 to 700 repertoires, a later analysis counted some 81 million unique TCR beta chains, around 11 million of which were shared by at least two donors. To remove PCR and sequencing errors, raw reads were error-corrected and collapsed into unique sequences using a nearest-neighbor algorithm that merged closely related sequences. Alignment of CDR3 sequences to IMGT reference sequences was used to assign V, D and J gene segments. For a sequence to be retained, at least a six-nucleotide match to both a V gene segment and a J gene segment was required. A rearrangement counted as productive if the CDR3 had no stop codons and remained in frame with V and J, and every other rearrangement counted as non-productive. CDR3 was defined by IMGT convention, running from the second conserved V-encoded cysteine to the conserved J-encoded phenylalanine. The earlier analysis of 450 to 750 of the donors excluded any sequence lacking an unambiguous match to a single V gene segment. In an earlier analysis of several hundred of the donors, V segments were called functional above 56.7% productive rearrangements and were called segregating when the between-donor standard deviation exceeded 5%. A statistical classification framework was built to diagnose cytomegalovirus status from the catalog of TCR beta chain sequences. A later analysis assigned V and J genes by comparing TCR nucleotide sequences with IMGT/GENE-DB human TR gene sequences. Using the TCRdist pipeline, a later analysis assigned CDR3 sequences along with most-parsimonious VDJ recombination scenarios. A later analysis defined each TCR beta chain by its CDR3 amino acid sequence plus V-gene family, and excluded reads lacking a unique V-gene family. A later analysis removed several hundred highly shared, low-generation-probability nucleotide sequences to deal with suspected cross-contamination and a sequencing artifact. A later analysis calculated a clonal expansion index for each public chain from normalized within-repertoire ranks of inferred template counts. Generation probabilities in a later analysis came from a VDJ recombination model fitted to out-of-frame rearrangements, and those results were checked against IGoR. A later analysis scored TCR-TCR, TCR-HLA and TCR-CMV co-occurrence with hypergeometric tests, applying a repertoire-size bias correction to TCR pairs. A later analysis estimated false discovery rates by permuting HLA or CMV assignments 20 times. In a later analysis, co-occurring TCRs were grouped with DBSCAN, and TCRdist sequence similarity was added when clustering was performed within HLA-allele-positive subsets. Repertoires with fewer than 30,000 or more than 120,000 public chains, plus five repertoires with anomalous nucleotide sharing, were excluded from co-occurrence clustering. TCRdb retrieved this table from immuneACCESS and kept in-frame rearrangements only. Not all clones are present; in checked studies, unresolved V genes account for under half, and no reason is known for the remainder. V, J and clone size were drawn from that table, and D and trimming were deduced from the DNA. In this sample the table shows 150,000 to 200,000 clones, roughly 87% of which occur a single time. Of the sample, 1.5% falls within the top ten clones.

The material sequenced was PBMCs. The receptor chain draws on TRBV27 and TRBJ1-5, with the D gene uncertain. The sequence derives from a girl aged 5-17 years in good health and CMV-seropositive. The CDR3 protein is CASSLLNTQPQHF. The DNA reads TGTGCCAGCAGTTTACTGAACACTCAGCCCCAGCATTTT.